This T cell receptor beta chain comes out of a study of blood T cells in healthy people across ages. Study-level results: Not knowing donor CMV status may have confounded expanded clonotype changes.

A second about 6 to 11 cycle PCR used barcoded and J-beta primers. MiXCR, run by TCRdb on the 5' RACE reads, gives a single entry per CDR3 protein. Here the sample spans 700,000 to 850,000 distinct CDR3 sequences, 53% being singletons. On this clonotype itself: Its target is unknown.

The germline CDR1 and CDR2 sequences are MNHNS and SASEGT. The CDR3 sequence is 15 residues long. J lost 4 bases, V lost 4 bases, and 8 bases had no gene match. The genes are TRBV6-1 and TRBJ1-2; TRBD1 agrees at 8 bases. Sequencing input: blood. This receptor was identified in a man older than 75 in good health. DNA for the CDR3: TGTGCCAGCAGTGCCGGACAGGGCCTGGGCTATGGCTACACCTTC. This codes for CASSAGQGLGYGYTF.